Listed below are T cell receptor beta chains from one sample, sequenced in a study of shared clonotypes between healthy human individuals. Profiling relied on immunoSEQ multiplex PCR, and the TCRdb table lists in-frame clones only, not all of them. Of fewer than 400,000 clones listed, approximately 74% are singletons. The sequenced material came from memory CD4+ T cells sorted from blood. The receptor set was obtained from a man aged 25-45 years in good health. CDR3s include the opening cysteine and the closing phenylalanine or tryptophan. D genes are given only for firm matches. Clone size is given for some rows only: seen once, a few or many times, or a class if the clone is expanded.

v_gene: TRBV6-6; abundance: few; d_gene: NA; j_gene: TRBJ2-1; CDR3nt: TGTGCCAGCAGCCTCATGGAACTAGCCTACAATGAGCAGTTCTTC; CDR3aa: CASSLMELAYNEQFF
v_gene: TRBV5-5; abundance: NA; d_gene: NA; j_gene: TRBJ2-1; CDR3nt: TGTGCCAGCAGCCCCGTAATGATGCGAAATGAGCAGTTCTTC; CDR3aa: CASSPVMMRNEQFF
v_gene: TRBV6-5; abundance: NA; d_gene: TRBD1; j_gene: TRBJ1-5; CDR3nt: TGTGCCAGCAGGATGGGGACAGGGCATCAGCCCCAGCATTTT; CDR3aa: CASRMGTGHQPQHF
v_gene: TRBV9; abundance: NA; d_gene: NA; j_gene: TRBJ1-3; CDR3nt: TGTGCCAGCAGCTTACGAGGGGCAGCGAGCTCTGGAAACACCATATATTTT; CDR3aa: CASSLRGAASSGNTIYF
v_gene: TRBV28; abundance: NA; d_gene: NA; j_gene: TRBJ2-7; CDR3nt: TGTGCCAGCAGGGGGCGGTGGGGTCACGAGCAGTACTTC; CDR3aa: CASRGRWGHEQYF
v_gene: TRBV14; abundance: many; d_gene: NA; j_gene: TRBJ2-1; CDR3nt: TGTGCCAGCAGCCATGGATTCTTAAGCTCCTACAATGAGCAGTTCTTC; CDR3aa: CASSHGFLSSYNEQFF
v_gene: TRBV29-1; abundance: NA; d_gene: NA; j_gene: TRBJ2-7; CDR3nt: TGCAGCGTTGTGTGGCCGCCCTACGAGCAGTACTTC; CDR3aa: CSVVWPPYEQYF
v_gene: TRBV5-4; abundance: NA; d_gene: NA; j_gene: TRBJ2-1; CDR3nt: TGTGCCAGCAGCCACCGCCGGGACTTAACCCCCAATGAGCAGTTCTTC; CDR3aa: CASSHRRDLTPNEQFF
v_gene: TRBV29-1; abundance: NA; d_gene: NA; j_gene: TRBJ2-1; CDR3nt: TGCAGCGTTGAGGTCCCGTGGGGGCAGTTCTTC; CDR3aa: CSVEVPWGQFF
v_gene: TRBV30; abundance: NA; d_gene: NA; j_gene: TRBJ1-1; CDR3nt: TGTGCCTCTCAGGAGGCCCATGACACTGAAGCTTTCTTT; CDR3aa: CASQEAHDTEAFF
v_gene: TRBV15; abundance: NA; d_gene: NA; j_gene: TRBJ2-7; CDR3nt: TGTGCCACCAGCAAAACTACCACCCGGGGCCAGGCTGGCGAGCAGTACTTC; CDR3aa: CATSKTTTRGQAGEQYF
v_gene: TRBV28; abundance: NA; d_gene: NA; j_gene: TRBJ2-2; CDR3nt: TGTGCCAGCAGTTTAGCTACCGGGGAGCTGTTTTTT; CDR3aa: CASSLATGELFF
v_gene: TRBV6-6; abundance: NA; d_gene: NA; j_gene: TRBJ2-2; CDR3nt: TGTGCCAGCAGTTCCGATAGGGGCGGGGAGCTGTTTTTT; CDR3aa: CASSSDRGGELFF
v_gene: TRBV6-1; abundance: few; d_gene: TRBD2; j_gene: TRBJ2-3; CDR3nt: TGTGCCAGCAGTGAACTGGCGGGGGGCGCAGATACGCAGTATTTT; CDR3aa: CASSELAGGADTQYF
v_gene: TRBV30; abundance: NA; d_gene: TRBD1; j_gene: TRBJ1-3; CDR3nt: TGTGCCTGGAGCATCAGGGGGCATGAAAACACCATATATTTT; CDR3aa: CAWSIRGHENTIYF
v_gene: TRBV7-2; abundance: NA; d_gene: TRBD1; j_gene: TRBJ2-7; CDR3nt: TGTGCCAGCAGCTTCGACAGGGGAACGCGAGAGCAGTACTTC; CDR3aa: CASSFDRGTREQYF
v_gene: TRBV27; abundance: NA; d_gene: NA; j_gene: TRBJ2-4; CDR3nt: TGTGCCAGCAGCCCGCGAGGGGATCTTCTAGCCAAAAACATTCAGTACTTC; CDR3aa: CASSPRGDLLAKNIQYF
v_gene: TRBV20-1; abundance: once; d_gene: NA; j_gene: TRBJ2-7; CDR3nt: TGCAGTGCTAGTGCGGCCGAGCAGTACTTC; CDR3aa: CSASAAEQYF
v_gene: TRBV7-9; abundance: NA; d_gene: TRBD2; j_gene: TRBJ2-1; CDR3nt: TGTGCCAGCAGCTTATCTCTTAGCGGGACGTACAATGAGCAGTTCTTC; CDR3aa: CASSLSLSGTYNEQFF
v_gene: TRBV19; abundance: once; d_gene: NA; j_gene: TRBJ1-1; CDR3nt: TGTGCCAGTAGTATTTCTCGGAACACTGAAGCTTTCTTT; CDR3aa: CASSISRNTEAFF
v_gene: TRBV5-1; abundance: NA; d_gene: TRBD1; j_gene: TRBJ2-7; CDR3nt: TGCGCCAGCAGCTTACCGGGACAGCCTACCTACGAGCAGTACTTC; CDR3aa: CASSLPGQPTYEQYF
v_gene: TRBV5-1; abundance: NA; d_gene: NA; j_gene: TRBJ2-5; CDR3nt: TGCGCCAGCAGCTTTCAGGGGCGCCGTGCGGAGACCCAGTACTTC; CDR3aa: CASSFQGRRAETQYF
v_gene: TRBV5-6; abundance: NA; d_gene: TRBD1; j_gene: TRBJ1-1; CDR3nt: TGTGCCAGCATCGAACAGGGGGCTTGGACTGAAGCTTTCTTT; CDR3aa: CASIEQGAWTEAFF
v_gene: TRBV5-1; abundance: NA; d_gene: NA; j_gene: TRBJ2-3; CDR3nt: TGCGCCAGCAGAAAAAGGTTTACTAGCACAGATACGCAGTATTTT; CDR3aa: CASRKRFTSTDTQYF
v_gene: TRBV7-2; abundance: NA; d_gene: NA; j_gene: TRBJ1-5; CDR3nt: TGTGCCAGCAGCCCACAGGCAAATCAGCCCCAGCATTTT; CDR3aa: CASSPQANQPQHF
v_gene: TRBV2; abundance: NA; d_gene: TRBD1; j_gene: TRBJ2-5; CDR3nt: TGTGCCAGCAGTGGAACAGGGGTAGGGGTAGAGACCCAGTACTTC; CDR3aa: CASSGTGVGVETQYF
v_gene: TRBV5-4; abundance: NA; d_gene: NA; j_gene: TRBJ1-2; CDR3nt: TGTGCCAGCAGCTTCGGCAGCTCCGAAAATGGCTACACCTTC; CDR3aa: CASSFGSSENGYTF
v_gene: TRBV6-1; abundance: NA; d_gene: TRBD1; j_gene: TRBJ2-3; CDR3nt: TGTGCCAGCAGTGAAGCGCTCTTGTCTGGACAGGGGCTAACCACAGATACGCAGTATTTT; CDR3aa: CASSEALLSGQGLTTDTQYF
v_gene: TRBV2; abundance: NA; d_gene: TRBD1; j_gene: TRBJ1-2; CDR3nt: TGTGCCAGCAGTGATGTGGACAGGGGTGGCTACACCTTC; CDR3aa: CASSDVDRGGYTF
v_gene: TRBV19; abundance: NA; d_gene: NA; j_gene: TRBJ2-5; CDR3nt: TGTGCCACTTCAACGGGACAAGGGCAGACCCAGTACTTC; CDR3aa: CATSTGQGQTQYF
v_gene: TRBV6-1; abundance: NA; d_gene: NA; j_gene: TRBJ2-7; CDR3nt: TGTGCCAGCAGTGAACCGGGTCTCCAGTACTTC; CDR3aa: CASSEPGLQYF
v_gene: TRBV19; abundance: NA; d_gene: TRBD1; j_gene: TRBJ2-4; CDR3nt: TGTGCCAGTACAGGGGGCCGGATTCAGTACTTC; CDR3aa: CASTGGRIQYF
v_gene: TRBV5-5; abundance: many; d_gene: NA; j_gene: TRBJ2-7; CDR3nt: TGTGCCAGCAGCTTGTTTTCTGTCCCCTACGAGCAGTACTTC; CDR3aa: CASSLFSVPYEQYF
v_gene: TRBV6-1; abundance: NA; d_gene: TRBD1; j_gene: TRBJ2-2; CDR3nt: TGTGCCAGCAGCCGGGACAGGGGGCACGGGGAGCTGTTTTTT; CDR3aa: CASSRDRGHGELFF
v_gene: TRBV27; abundance: NA; d_gene: TRBD2; j_gene: TRBJ2-5; CDR3nt: TGTGCCAGCAGTTTAAATAGCGGGATATCGGTAGAGACCCAGTACTTC; CDR3aa: CASSLNSGISVETQYF
v_gene: TRBV4-1; abundance: NA; d_gene: TRBD1; j_gene: TRBJ1-1; CDR3nt: TGCGCCAGCAGCCATGTCGGGACAGGGGACAGCACTGAAGCTTTCTTT; CDR3aa: CASSHVGTGDSTEAFF
v_gene: TRBV30; abundance: NA; d_gene: NA; j_gene: TRBJ1-5; CDR3nt: TGTGCCTGGAGTGAGGAGGTTGGTCAGCCCCAGCATTTT; CDR3aa: CAWSEEVGQPQHF
v_gene: TRBV20-1; abundance: many; d_gene: NA; j_gene: TRBJ1-2; CDR3nt: TGCAGTGGGGGTTCAGACTATGGCTACACCTTC; CDR3aa: CSGGSDYGYTF
v_gene: TRBV5-1; abundance: NA; d_gene: TRBD1; j_gene: TRBJ1-5; CDR3nt: TGCGCCAGCAGCTTGGGGCCGGGACAGGGCAATCAGCCCCAGCATTTT; CDR3aa: CASSLGPGQGNQPQHF
v_gene: TRBV7-6; abundance: NA; d_gene: NA; j_gene: TRBJ2-1; CDR3nt: TGTGCCAGCAGCTTTTCCGGGTCGGACAATGAGCAGTTCTTC; CDR3aa: CASSFSGSDNEQFF
v_gene: TRBV28; abundance: many; d_gene: TRBD2; j_gene: TRBJ2-7; CDR3nt: TGTGCCAGCAGTTTATCTGCTAGCGGCTACGAGCAGTACTTC; CDR3aa: CASSLSASGYEQYF
v_gene: TRBV27; abundance: NA; d_gene: TRBD1; j_gene: TRBJ2-5; CDR3nt: TGTGCCAGCAGTTTCGGGACAGGGCAACAGACCCAGTACTTC; CDR3aa: CASSFGTGQQTQYF
v_gene: TRBV11-2; abundance: NA; d_gene: NA; j_gene: TRBJ2-7; CDR3nt: TGTGCCAGCAGCCCAGGACAGTACGAGCAGTACTTC; CDR3aa: CASSPGQYEQYF
v_gene: TRBV12-1; abundance: NA; d_gene: NA; j_gene: TRBJ2-2; CDR3nt: TGTGCCAGCAGCTTTGTAGAGTTTAACTCCACCGGGGAGCTGTTTTTT; CDR3aa: CASSFVEFNSTGELFF
v_gene: TRBV27; abundance: NA; d_gene: NA; j_gene: TRBJ2-5; CDR3nt: TGTGCCAGCAGTTTATCCCATTGGGGGTCGGGTCCTCAAGAGACCCAGTACTTC; CDR3aa: CASSLSHWGSGPQETQYF
v_gene: TRBV6-1; abundance: few; d_gene: NA; j_gene: TRBJ2-7; CDR3nt: TGTGCCAGCAGTGAAGCCCCCTGGGCAGCCAGCAACTACGAGCAGTACTTC; CDR3aa: CASSEAPWAASNYEQYF
v_gene: TRBV7-2; abundance: NA; d_gene: TRBD1; j_gene: TRBJ2-7; CDR3nt: TGTGCCAGCAGCTGGGGGACAGGGGACTACGAGCAGTACTTC; CDR3aa: CASSWGTGDYEQYF
v_gene: TRBV5-1; abundance: NA; d_gene: NA; j_gene: TRBJ1-3; CDR3nt: TGCGCCAGCAGCCCAGGACTGGGTGGGGGAAACACCATATATTTT; CDR3aa: CASSPGLGGGNTIYF
v_gene: TRBV2; abundance: few; d_gene: TRBD1; j_gene: TRBJ2-7; CDR3nt: TGTGCCAGCGTTCGGGACAGCCTCTACGAGCAGTACTTC; CDR3aa: CASVRDSLYEQYF
v_gene: TRBV10-1; abundance: few; d_gene: TRBD2; j_gene: TRBJ2-3; CDR3nt: TGCGCCAGCAGTGGGGGGGGGACCACAGATACGCAGTATTTT; CDR3aa: CASSGGGTTDTQYF
v_gene: TRBV7-9; abundance: NA; d_gene: TRBD2; j_gene: TRBJ2-3; CDR3nt: TGTGCCAGCAGCCCGCGGACTAGCAGCCCATTCGATACGCAGTATTTT; CDR3aa: CASSPRTSSPFDTQYF
v_gene: TRBV2; abundance: NA; d_gene: TRBD2; j_gene: TRBJ2-7; CDR3nt: TGTGCCAGCACAATATCGAGCGGGAGTTGGTACGAGCAGTACTTC; CDR3aa: CASTISSGSWYEQYF